This T cell receptor (beta chain) was captured by sequencing in a study of blood T cell repertoires in COVID-19. Turning to the study itself: Researchers got acute and convalescent COVID-19 samples from the United States, Italy and Spain.

Generated by immunoSEQ multiplex PCR, the TCRdb table keeps only in-frame clones and is missing some. The sample includes tens of thousands of clones, 70% to 80% of them seen just once. Trimming removed 4 bases from V and 0 bases from J, with 9 bases in between. This CDR3 comprises 15 residues. Germline CDR1 and CDR2: SNHLY and FYNNEI. The sequencing input was peripheral blood. The chain combines TRBV2 with TRBJ1-4; D remains ambiguous. The receptor was isolated from a woman aged 80 or over with acute or convalescent COVID-19. CDR3 nucleotides: TGTGCCAGCAGTGGGCTGGTTGCAACTAATGAAAAACTGTTTTTT. Its protein product is CASSGLVATNEKLFF.